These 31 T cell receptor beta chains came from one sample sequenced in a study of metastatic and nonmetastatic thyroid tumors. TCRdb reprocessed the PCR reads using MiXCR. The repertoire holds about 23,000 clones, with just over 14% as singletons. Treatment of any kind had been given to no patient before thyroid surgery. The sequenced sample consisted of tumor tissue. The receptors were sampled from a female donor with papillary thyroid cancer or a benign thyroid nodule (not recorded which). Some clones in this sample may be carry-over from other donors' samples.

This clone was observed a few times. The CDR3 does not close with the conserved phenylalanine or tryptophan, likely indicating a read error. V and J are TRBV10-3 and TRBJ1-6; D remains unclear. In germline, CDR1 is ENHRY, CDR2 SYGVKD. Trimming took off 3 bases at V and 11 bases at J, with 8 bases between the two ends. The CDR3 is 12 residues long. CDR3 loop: CAISEPLPPLHL. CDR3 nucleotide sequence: TGTGCCATCAGTGAACCCCTTCCACCCCTCCACCTT.

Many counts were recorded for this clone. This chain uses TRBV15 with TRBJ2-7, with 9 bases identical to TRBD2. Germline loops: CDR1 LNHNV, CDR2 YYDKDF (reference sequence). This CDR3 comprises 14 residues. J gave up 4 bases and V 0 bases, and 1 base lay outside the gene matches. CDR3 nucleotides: TGTGCCACCAGCAGAGATAGCGGGAGATACGAGCAGTACTTC. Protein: CATSRDSGRYEQYF. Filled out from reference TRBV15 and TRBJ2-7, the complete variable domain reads DAMVIQNPRYQVTQFGKPVTLSCSQTLNHNVMYWYQQKSSQAPKLLFHYYDKDFNNEADTPDNFQSRRPNTSFCFLDIRSPGLGDTAMYLCATSRDSGRYEQYFGPGTRLTVT.

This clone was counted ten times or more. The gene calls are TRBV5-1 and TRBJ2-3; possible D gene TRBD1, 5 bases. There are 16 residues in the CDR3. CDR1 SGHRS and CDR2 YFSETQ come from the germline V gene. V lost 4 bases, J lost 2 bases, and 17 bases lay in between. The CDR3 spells CASSLTGAPYTDTQYF. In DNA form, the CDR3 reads TGCGCCAGCAGCCTGACTGGGGCCCCATACACAGATACGCAGTATTTT. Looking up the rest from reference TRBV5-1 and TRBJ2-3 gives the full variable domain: KAGVTQTPRYLIKTRGQQVTLSCSPISGHRSVSWYQQTPGQGLQFLFEYFSETQRNKGNFPGRFSGRQFSNSRSEMNVSTLELGDSALYLCASSLTGAPYTDTQYFGPGTRLTVL.

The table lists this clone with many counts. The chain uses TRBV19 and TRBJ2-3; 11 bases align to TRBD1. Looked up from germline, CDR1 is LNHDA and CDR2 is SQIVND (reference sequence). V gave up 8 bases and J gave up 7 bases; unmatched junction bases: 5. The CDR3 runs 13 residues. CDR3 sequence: CASGRTGGYTQYF. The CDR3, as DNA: TGTGCCAGTGGGAGGACAGGGGGCTATACGCAGTATTTT.

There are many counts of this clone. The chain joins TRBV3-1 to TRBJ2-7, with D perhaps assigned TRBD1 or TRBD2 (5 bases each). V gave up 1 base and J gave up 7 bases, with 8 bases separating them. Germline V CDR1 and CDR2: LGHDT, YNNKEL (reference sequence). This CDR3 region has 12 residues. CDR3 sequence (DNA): TGTGCCAGCAGCCAAGGGGGGTGGGAGCAGTACTTC. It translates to CASSQGGWEQYF.

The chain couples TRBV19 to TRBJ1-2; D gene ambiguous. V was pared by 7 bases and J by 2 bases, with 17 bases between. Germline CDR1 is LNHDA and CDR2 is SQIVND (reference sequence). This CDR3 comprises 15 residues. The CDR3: CASTQSWVGNYGYTF. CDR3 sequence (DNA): TGTGCCAGTACCCAAAGTTGGGTTGGGAACTATGGCTACACCTTC.

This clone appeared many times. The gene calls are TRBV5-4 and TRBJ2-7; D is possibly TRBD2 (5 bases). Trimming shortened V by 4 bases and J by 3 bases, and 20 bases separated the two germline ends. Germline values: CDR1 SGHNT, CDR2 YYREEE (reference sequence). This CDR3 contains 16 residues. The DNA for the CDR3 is TGTGCCAGCAGCCCGAATCCGACGGGAAGCTACTACGAGCAGTACTTC. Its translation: CASSPNPTGSYYEQYF.

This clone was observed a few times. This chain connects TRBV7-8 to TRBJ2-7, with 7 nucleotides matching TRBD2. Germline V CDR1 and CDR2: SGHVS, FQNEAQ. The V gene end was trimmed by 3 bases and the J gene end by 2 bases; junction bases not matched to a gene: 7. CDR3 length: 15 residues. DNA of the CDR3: TGTGCCAGCAGCTTTGGCGTAGCGGGTCCCTACGAGCAGTACTTC. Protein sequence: CASSFGVAGPYEQYF. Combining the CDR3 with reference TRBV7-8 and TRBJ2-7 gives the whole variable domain GAGVSQSPRYKVAKRGQDVALRCDPISGHVSLFWYQQALGQGPEFLTYFQNEAQLDKSGLPSDRFFAERPEGSVSTLKIQRTQQEDSAVYLCASSFGVAGPYEQYFGPGTRLTVT.

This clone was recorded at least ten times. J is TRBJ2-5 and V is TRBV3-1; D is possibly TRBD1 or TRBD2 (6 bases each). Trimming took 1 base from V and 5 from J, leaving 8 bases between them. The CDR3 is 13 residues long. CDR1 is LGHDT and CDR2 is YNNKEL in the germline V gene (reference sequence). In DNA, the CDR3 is TGTGCCAGCAGCCAAGGGAGGGGGGAGACCCAGTACTTC. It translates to CASSQGRGETQYF.

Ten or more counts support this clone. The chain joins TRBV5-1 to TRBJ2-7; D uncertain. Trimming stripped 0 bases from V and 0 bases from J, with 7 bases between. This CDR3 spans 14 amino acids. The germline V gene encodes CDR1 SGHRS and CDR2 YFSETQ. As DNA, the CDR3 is TGCGCCAGCAGCTTGGAGGGCAGCTCCTACGAGCAGTACTTC. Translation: CASSLEGSSYEQYF.

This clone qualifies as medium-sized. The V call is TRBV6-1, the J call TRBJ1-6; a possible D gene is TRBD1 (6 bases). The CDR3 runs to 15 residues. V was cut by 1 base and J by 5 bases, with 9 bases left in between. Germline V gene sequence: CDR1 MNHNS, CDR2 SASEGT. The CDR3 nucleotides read TGTGCCAGCAGTGAAGAGGGGGGGGATAATTCACCCCTCCACTTT. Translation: CASSEEGGDNSPLHF.

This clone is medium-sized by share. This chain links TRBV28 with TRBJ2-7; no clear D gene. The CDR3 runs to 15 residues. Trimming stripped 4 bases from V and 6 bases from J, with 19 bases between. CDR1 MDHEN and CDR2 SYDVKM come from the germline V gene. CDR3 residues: CASSSPDGRLVEQYF. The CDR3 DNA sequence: TGTGCCAGCAGTTCCCCGGACGGAAGACTCGTCGAGCAGTACTTC.

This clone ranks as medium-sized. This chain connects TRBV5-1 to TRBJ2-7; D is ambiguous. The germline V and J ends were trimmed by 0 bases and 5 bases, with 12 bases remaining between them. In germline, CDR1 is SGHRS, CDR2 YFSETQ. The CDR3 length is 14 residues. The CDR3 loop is CASSLGIRVHEQYF. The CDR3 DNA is TGCGCCAGCAGCTTGGGAATTAGGGTCCACGAGCAGTACTTC.

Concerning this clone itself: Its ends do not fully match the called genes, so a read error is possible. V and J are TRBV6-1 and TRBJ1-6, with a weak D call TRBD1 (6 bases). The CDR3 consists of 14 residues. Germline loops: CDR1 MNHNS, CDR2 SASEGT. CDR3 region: CSSIDWQGHSPLHF. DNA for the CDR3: TGTTCCAGCATTGACTGGCAGGGGCATTCACCCCTCCACTTT.

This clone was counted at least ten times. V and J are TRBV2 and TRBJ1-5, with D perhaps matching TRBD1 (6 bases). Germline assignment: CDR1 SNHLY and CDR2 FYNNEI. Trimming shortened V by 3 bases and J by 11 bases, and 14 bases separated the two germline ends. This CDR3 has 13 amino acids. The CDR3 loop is CASSERWQGSQHF. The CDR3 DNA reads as TGTGCCAGCAGTGAGAGGTGGCAGGGGTCCCAGCATTTT.

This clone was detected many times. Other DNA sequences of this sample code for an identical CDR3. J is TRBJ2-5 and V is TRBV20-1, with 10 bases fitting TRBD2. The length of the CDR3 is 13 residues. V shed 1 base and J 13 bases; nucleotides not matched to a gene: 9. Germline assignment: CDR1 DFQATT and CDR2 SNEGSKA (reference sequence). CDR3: CSARGGSGGVRYF. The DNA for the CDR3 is TGCAGTGCTAGAGGTGGCAGCGGGGGGGTTCGGTACTTC.

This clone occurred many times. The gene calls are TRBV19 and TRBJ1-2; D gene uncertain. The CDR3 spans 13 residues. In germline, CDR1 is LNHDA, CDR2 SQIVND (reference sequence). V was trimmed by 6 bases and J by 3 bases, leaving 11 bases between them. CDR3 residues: CASRKQSYYGYTF. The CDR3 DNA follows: TGTGCCAGTAGAAAACAGAGCTACTATGGCTACACCTTC.

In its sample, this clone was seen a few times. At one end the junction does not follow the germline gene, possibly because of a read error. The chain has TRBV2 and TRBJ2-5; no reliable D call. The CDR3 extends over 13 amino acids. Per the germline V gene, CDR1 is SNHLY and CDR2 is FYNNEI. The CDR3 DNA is TGTGCCAGCAGTGGACTGACTTCCGCGACCCAGTATTTC. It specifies CASSGLTSATQYF.

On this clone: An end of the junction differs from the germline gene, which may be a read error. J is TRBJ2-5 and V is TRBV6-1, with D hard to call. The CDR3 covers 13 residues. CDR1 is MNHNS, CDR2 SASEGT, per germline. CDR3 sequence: CASSHPKIATRYF. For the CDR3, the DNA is TGTGCAAGTTCTCACCCTAAGATCGCGACCCGGTACTTC.

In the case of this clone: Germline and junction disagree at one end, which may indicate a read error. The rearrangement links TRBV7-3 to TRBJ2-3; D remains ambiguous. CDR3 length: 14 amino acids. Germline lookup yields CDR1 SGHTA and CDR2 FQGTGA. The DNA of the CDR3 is TGTGCCAGCATCTTAATGCAGGTAGCAGATACGCAGTATTTT. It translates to CASILMQVADTQYF.

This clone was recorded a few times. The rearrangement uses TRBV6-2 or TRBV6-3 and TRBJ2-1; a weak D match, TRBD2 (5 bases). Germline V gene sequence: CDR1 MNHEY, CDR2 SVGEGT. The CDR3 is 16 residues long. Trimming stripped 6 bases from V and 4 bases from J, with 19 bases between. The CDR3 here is CASSSPGRGRYNEQFF. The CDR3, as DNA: TGTGCCAGCAGCTCACCGGGTCGGGGTCGTTACAATGAGCAGTTCTTC.

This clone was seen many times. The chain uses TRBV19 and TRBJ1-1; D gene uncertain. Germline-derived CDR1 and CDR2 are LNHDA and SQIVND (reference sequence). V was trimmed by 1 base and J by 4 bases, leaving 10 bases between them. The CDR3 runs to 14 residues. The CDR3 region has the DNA TGTGCCAGTAGTATAGGGGTGGGGAGCACTGAAGCTTTCTTT. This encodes CASSIGVGSTEAFF.

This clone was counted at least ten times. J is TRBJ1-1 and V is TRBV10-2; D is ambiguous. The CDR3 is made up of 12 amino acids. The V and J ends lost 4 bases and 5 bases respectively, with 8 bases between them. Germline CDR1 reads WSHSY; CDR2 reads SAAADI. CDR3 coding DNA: TGCGCCAGCAGTGCTACCATAACTGAAGCTTTCTTT. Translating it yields CASSATITEAFF.

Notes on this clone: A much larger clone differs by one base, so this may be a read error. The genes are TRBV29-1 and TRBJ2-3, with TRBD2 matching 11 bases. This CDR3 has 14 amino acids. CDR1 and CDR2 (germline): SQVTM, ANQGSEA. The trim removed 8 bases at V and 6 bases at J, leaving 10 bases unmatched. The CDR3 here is CSTKGLAVTDTQYF. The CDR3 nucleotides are TGCAGCACCAAGGGACTAGCGGTGACCGATACGCAGTATTTT.

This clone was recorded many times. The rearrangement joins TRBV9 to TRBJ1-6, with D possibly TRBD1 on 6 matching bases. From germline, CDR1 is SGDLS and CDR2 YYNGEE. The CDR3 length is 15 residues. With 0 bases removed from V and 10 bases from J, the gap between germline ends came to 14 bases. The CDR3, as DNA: TGTGCCAGCAGCGTAGATAACAGGGTGCACTCACCCCTCCACTTT. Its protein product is CASSVDNRVHSPLHF.

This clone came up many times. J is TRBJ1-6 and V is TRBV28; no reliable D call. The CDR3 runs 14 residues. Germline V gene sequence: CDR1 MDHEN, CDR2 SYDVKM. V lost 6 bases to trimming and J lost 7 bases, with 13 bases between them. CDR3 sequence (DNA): TGTGCCAGCAGGACGGACTGGGAAAATTCACCCCTCCACTTT. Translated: CASRTDWENSPLHF.

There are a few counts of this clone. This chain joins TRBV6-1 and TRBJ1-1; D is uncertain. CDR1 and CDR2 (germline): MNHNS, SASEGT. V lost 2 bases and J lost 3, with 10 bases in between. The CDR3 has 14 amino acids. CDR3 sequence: CASSERWVDTEAFF. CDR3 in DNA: TGTGCCAGCAGTGAAAGGTGGGTGGACACTGAAGCTTTCTTT.

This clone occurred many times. CDR3: CASSNSRENYGYTF. CDR3 DNA: TGTGCCAGCTCCAACTCCAGGGAAAACTATGGCTACACCTTC. This sequence joins TRBV18 and TRBJ1-2; TRBD1 is a possible D gene (5 bases). Trimming removed 6 bases from V and 2 bases from J, with 13 bases in between. The CDR3 sequence is 14 residues long. CDR1 is KGHSH, CDR2 LQKENI, per germline.

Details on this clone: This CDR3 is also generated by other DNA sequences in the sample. CDR3 region: CASSLGTSNEQFF. The DNA for the CDR3 is TGCGCCAGCAGCCTCGGGACTAGCAATGAGCAGTTCTTC. The chain joins TRBV5-1 to TRBJ2-1; 8 nucleotides align to TRBD2. Germline CDR1 and CDR2: SGHRS and YFSETQ. The CDR3 extends over 13 amino acids. Trimming cost V 4 bases and J 6 bases; bases outside gene matches: 3.

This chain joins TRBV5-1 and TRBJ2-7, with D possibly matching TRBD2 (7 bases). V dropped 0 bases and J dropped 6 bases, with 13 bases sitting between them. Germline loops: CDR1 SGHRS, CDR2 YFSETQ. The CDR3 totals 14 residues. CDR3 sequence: CASSLEGGRFEQYF. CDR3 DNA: TGCGCCAGCAGCTTGGAGGGGGGGCGATTCGAGCAGTACTTC.

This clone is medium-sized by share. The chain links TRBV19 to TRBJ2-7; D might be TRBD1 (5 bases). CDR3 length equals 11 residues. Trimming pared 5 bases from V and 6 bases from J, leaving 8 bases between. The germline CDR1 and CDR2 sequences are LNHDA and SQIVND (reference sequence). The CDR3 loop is CASSGAAEQYF. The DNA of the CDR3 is TGTGCCAGTAGTGGGGCCGCCGAGCAGTACTTC.